This T cell receptor (beta chain) was sequenced during a study of T cells in Graves' hyperthyroidism and ophthalmopathy. Disease duration was under 3 months in the ophthalmopathy patients, who also had a Clinical Activity Score of at least 3 and a NOSPECS grade of at least 4. Fresh peripheral blood, 7.5 to 10 ml of it, supplied the PBMCs. As to this clonotype: A read error is possible here, since a much larger clone lies one base away.

The CDR3 regions of TCR beta were amplified from RNA transcripts. First-round RT-PCR targeting the TCR CDR3 was performed with the HTBI primer set. TCRdb analysed the multiplex PCR reads with MiXCR anew, one entry per CDR3 protein. The top ten hold approximately 18% of the sample, which has about 530,000 distinct CDR3 sequences, over 15% seen once. Germline CDR1 SQVTM, CDR2 ANQGSEA. The CDR3 is made up of 15 amino acids. With V trimmed by 1 base and J by 4 bases, 6 bases remained unmatched. The sequence was collected from a woman aged 18-29 years with Graves' ophthalmopathy. The genes are TRBV29-1 and TRBJ2-5; TRBD2 matches at 10 bases. Specimen: blood. Here the CDR3 reads CSVEVPWTSGETQYF. DNA of the CDR3: TGCAGCGTTGAAGTCCCATGGACTAGCGGAGAGACCCAGTACTTC.